This T cell receptor beta chain was found in a study of blood T cells in healthy people across ages. For the second PCR, which ran for 7 to 11 cycles, a sample-barcoded 5' primer and a J-beta primer mix were used. TCRdb independently ran MiXCR on the 5' RACE reads; one entry per CDR3 protein. The table shows about 560,000 distinct CDR3 sequences, with 27% occurring only once. V shed 0 bases and J shed 2 bases, with 13 bases lying between them. The CDR3 contains 16 residues. The germline gives CDR1 SEHNR, CDR2 FQNEAQ (reference sequence). This clonotype was observed a few times. The antigen remains unidentified. Whole-study findings and limits: Across the age range, TCR beta diversity per million T cells fell in a roughly linear way.

The data also belong to a second study, concerning T cells of mothers and their children.

The sequenced material came from blood. This sequence originates from a boy aged 2 to 10 in good health. The J gene is TRBJ1-2, the V gene TRBV7-9; D is ambiguous. The CDR3 nucleotides read TGTGCCAGCAGCTTAGCTCAGTGGGTCGGCAACTATGGCTACACCTTC. As protein: CASSLAQWVGNYGYTF. Drawing the rest from reference TRBV7-9 and TRBJ1-2, the complete variable domain is DTGVSQNPRHKITKRGQNVTFRCDPISEHNRLYWYRQTLGQGPEFLTYFQNEAQLEKSRLLSDRFSAERPKGSFSTLEIQRTEQGDSAMYLCASSLAQWVGNYGYTFGSGTRLTVV.